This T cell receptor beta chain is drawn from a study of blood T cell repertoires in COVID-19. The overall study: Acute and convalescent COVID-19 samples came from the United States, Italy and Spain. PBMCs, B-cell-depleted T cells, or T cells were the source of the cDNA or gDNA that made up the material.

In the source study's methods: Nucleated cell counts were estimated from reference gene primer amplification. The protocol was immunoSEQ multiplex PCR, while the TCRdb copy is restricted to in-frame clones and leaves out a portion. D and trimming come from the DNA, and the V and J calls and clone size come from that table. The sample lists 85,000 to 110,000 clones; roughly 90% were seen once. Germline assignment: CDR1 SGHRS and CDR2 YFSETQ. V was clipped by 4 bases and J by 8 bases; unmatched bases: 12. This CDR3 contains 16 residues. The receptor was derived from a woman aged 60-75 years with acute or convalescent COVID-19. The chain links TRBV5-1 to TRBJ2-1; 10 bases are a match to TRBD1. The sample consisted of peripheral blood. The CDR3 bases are TGCGCCAGCAGCCGGACAGGGGGGACTCTCGGCGATGAGCAGTTCTTC. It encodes CASSRTGGTLGDEQFF.